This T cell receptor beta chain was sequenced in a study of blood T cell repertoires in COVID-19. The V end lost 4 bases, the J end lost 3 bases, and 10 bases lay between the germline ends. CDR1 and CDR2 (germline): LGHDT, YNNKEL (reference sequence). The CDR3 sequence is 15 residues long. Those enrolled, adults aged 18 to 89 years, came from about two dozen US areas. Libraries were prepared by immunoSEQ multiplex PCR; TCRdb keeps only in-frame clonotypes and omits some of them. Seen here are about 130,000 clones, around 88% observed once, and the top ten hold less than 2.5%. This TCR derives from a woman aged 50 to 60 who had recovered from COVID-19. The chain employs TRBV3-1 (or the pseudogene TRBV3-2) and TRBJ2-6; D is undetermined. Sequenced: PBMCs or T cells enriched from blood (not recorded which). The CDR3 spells CASSPRGFGANVLTF. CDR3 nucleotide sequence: TGTGCCAGCAGCCCCCGAGGTTTTGGGGCCAACGTCCTGACTTTC.